This entry concerns a single T cell receptor (beta chain). Its antigen is not known. This specimen belongs to a study of OX40 agonist ivuxolimab in advanced cancers. The wider study: The patients received agonistic anti-OX40 (CD134) antibody ivuxolimab. Patients enrolled in dose escalation were diagnosed with hepatocellular carcinoma, melanoma, renal cell or head and neck cancer. Regarding the study as a whole: CD4+ and CD8+ T cells in blood underwent clonal expansion by week 6 at 0.1 to 3.0 mg/kg. Normalized T-cell clonal expansion was also low in some nonresponders.

Using immunoSEQ multiplex PCR, the repertoire was profiled, and TCRdb retains in-frame clones only, with some absent. The sample has over 15,000 clones, 82% seen once; the top ten hold over 2%. Germline V gene lookup returns CDR1 WSHSY and CDR2 SAAADI. The CDR3 consists of 14 residues. Deletions cut 2 bases from V and 6 bases from J, with 11 bases between. V usage is TRBV10-2 and J usage is TRBJ2-1; D may be TRBD1 (6 bases). The sequenced sample was CD4+ or CD8+ T cells sorted from blood, obtained in a trial of the OX40 agonist ivuxolimab. The TCR sequence derives from an adult with an advanced solid tumor such as melanoma, head and neck, liver or kidney cancer. CDR3 bases: TGCGCCAGCAGTGAGGGGGGCGGTTTCAATGAGCAGTTCTTC. This encodes CASSEGGGFNEQFF.